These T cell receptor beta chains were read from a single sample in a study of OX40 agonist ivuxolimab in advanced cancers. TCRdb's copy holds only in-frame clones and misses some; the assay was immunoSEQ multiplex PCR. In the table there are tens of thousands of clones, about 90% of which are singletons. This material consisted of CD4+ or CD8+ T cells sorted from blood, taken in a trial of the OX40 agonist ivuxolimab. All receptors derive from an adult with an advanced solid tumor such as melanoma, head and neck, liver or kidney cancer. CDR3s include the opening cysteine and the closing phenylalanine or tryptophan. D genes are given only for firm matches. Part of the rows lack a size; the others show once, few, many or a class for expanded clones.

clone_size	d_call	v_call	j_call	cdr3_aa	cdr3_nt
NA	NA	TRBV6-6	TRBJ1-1	CASSPNTALVTEAFF	TGTGCCAGCAGTCCCAACACGGCCTTGGTGACTGAAGCTTTCTTT
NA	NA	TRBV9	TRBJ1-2	CASSVDGQSTNYGYTF	TGTGCCAGCAGCGTAGATGGGCAGAGCACTAACTATGGCTACACCTTC
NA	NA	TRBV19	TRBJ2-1	CASLKDSSYNEQFF	TGTGCCAGTTTAAAGGATAGCTCCTACAATGAGCAGTTCTTC
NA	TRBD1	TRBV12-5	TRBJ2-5	CASGLGTGGYSGETQYF	TGTGCTAGTGGTTTAGGGACAGGGGGATATTCAGGGGAGACCCAGTACTTC
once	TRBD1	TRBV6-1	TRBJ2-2	CASSVGTGAFPYGELFF	TGTGCCAGCAGTGTGGGGACAGGGGCCTTCCCTTACGGGGAGCTGTTTTTT
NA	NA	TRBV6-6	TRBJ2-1	CASSYGVATYNEQFF	TGTGCCAGCAGTTACGGGGTAGCGACCTACAATGAGCAGTTCTTC
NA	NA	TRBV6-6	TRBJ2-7	CASSQSLRDRYEQYF	TGTGCCAGCAGCCAATCCTTGCGGGACCGATACGAGCAGTACTTC
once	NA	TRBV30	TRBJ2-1	CAWSVPGVTEQFF	TGTGCCTGGAGTGTACCGGGAGTTACGGAGCAGTTCTTC
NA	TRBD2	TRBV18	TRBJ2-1	CASSPGTSGMGEQFF	TGTGCCAGCTCACCCGGGACTAGCGGTATGGGGGAGCAGTTCTTC
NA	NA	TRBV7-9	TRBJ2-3	CASSPMAGLPDTQYF	TGTGCCAGCAGCCCAATGGCGGGTCTCCCAGATACGCAGTATTTT
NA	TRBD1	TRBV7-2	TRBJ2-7	CASSSGTDFYEQYF	TGTGCCAGCAGCTCGGGGACAGACTTCTACGAGCAGTACTTC
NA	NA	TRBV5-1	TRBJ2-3	CASSLMDRDRTDTQYF	TGCGCCAGCAGCTTGATGGACCGCGACCGCACAGATACGCAGTATTTT
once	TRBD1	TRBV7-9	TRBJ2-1	CASRIGTGILYNEQFF	TGTGCCAGCAGGATAGGGACAGGGATACTATACAATGAGCAGTTCTTC
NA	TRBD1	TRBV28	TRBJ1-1	CASSLRDRQKAFF	TGTGCCAGCAGTTTACGGGACAGGCAAAAAGCTTTCTTT
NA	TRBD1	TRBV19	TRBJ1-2	CASTPATGAWDYGYTF	TGTGCCAGTACCCCAGCAACAGGGGCATGGGACTATGGCTACACCTTC
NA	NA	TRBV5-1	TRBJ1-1	CASSALLDTEAFF	TGCGCCAGCAGCGCCCTTCTGGACACTGAAGCTTTCTTT
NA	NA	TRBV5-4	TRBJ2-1	CASSFGGPYNEQFF	TGTGCCAGCAGCTTTGGGGGCCCCTACAATGAGCAGTTCTTC
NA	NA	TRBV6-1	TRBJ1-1	CASRYRTEDTEAFF	TGTGCCAGCAGGTACAGGACGGAGGACACTGAAGCTTTCTTT
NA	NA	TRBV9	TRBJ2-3	CASSHTSFTTDTQYF	TGTGCCAGCAGCCATACCTCCTTTACCACAGATACGCAGTATTTT
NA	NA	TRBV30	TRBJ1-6	CAWSVNSPLHF	TGTGCCTGGAGTGTAAATTCACCCCTCCACTTT
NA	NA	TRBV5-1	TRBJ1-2	CASSLGALGAAGYTF	TGCGCCAGCAGCTTGGGAGCCTTAGGGGCGGCTGGCTACACCTTC
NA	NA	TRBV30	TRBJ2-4	CAWANRGLGIQYF	TGTGCCTGGGCCAACCGAGGCCTGGGCATTCAGTACTTC
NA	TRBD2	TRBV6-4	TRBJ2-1	CASRKAGAPYNEQFF	TGTGCCAGCCGTAAAGCGGGAGCTCCCTACAATGAGCAGTTCTTC
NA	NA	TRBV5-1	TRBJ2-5	CASRPGTQETQYF	TGCGCCAGCAGACCAGGGACCCAAGAGACCCAGTACTTC
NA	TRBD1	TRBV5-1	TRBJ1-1	CASSPGQGGTEAFF	TGCGCCAGCAGCCCGGGACAGGGAGGCACTGAAGCTTTCTTT
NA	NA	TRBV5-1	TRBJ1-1	CASSLMGGSTEAFF	TGCGCCAGCAGCTTGATGGGGGGGAGCACTGAAGCTTTCTTT
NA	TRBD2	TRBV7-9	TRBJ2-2	CASSVGLANTGELFF	TGTGCCAGCAGCGTGGGACTAGCGAACACCGGGGAGCTGTTTTTT
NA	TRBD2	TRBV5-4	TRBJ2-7	CASTTTPGLAGGPSYEQYF	TGTGCCAGCACCACCACCCCGGGACTAGCGGGAGGGCCGTCCTACGAGCAGTACTTC
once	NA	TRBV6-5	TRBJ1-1	CASTQRGAKTEAFF	TGTGCCAGCACCCAGCGCGGGGCTAAGACTGAAGCTTTCTTT
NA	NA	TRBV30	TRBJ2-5	CAWSVTGGQTQYF	TGTGCCTGGAGTGTAACGGGTGGACAGACCCAGTACTTC
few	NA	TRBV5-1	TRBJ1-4	CASSLAGVNEKLFF	TGCGCCAGCAGCTTGGCAGGGGTAAATGAAAAACTGTTTTTT
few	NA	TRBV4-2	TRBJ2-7	CASSSSGGPHEQYF	TGTGCCAGCAGCTCTTCTGGAGGGCCCCACGAGCAGTACTTC
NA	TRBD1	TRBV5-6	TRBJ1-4	CASSSTGVREKLFF	TGTGCCAGCAGCTCCACAGGGGTCCGGGAAAAACTGTTTTTT
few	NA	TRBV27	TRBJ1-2	CASSPRQSYGYTF	TGTGCCAGCAGTCCGCGACAGAGCTATGGCTACACCTTC
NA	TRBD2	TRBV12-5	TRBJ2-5	CASGLPRTSGGLGETQYF	TGTGCTAGTGGTTTGCCCCGGACTAGCGGGGGCCTGGGTGAGACCCAGTACTTC
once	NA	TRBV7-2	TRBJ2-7	CASSFASYEQYF	TGTGCCAGCAGCTTTGCCTCCTACGAGCAGTACTTC
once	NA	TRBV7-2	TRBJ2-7	CASSLAVEQYF	TGTGCCAGCAGCTTAGCTGTCGAGCAGTACTTC
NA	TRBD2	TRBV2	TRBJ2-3	CASSALLAGGPTDTQYF	TGTGCCAGCAGCGCGCTATTAGCGGGGGGCCCCACAGATACGCAGTATTTT
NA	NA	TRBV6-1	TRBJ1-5	CATWGGNQPQHF	TGTGCCACCTGGGGCGGCAATCAGCCCCAGCATTTT
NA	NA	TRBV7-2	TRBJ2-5	CASMGGPQETQYF	TGTGCCAGCATGGGGGGCCCTCAAGAGACCCAGTACTTC
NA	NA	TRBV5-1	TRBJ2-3	CASSLRQRTTDTQYF	TGCGCCAGCAGCTTAAGACAGCGGACCACAGATACGCAGTATTTT
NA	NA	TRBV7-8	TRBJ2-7	CASSTIYPGLEQYF	TGTGCCAGCAGCACCATTTACCCGGGCCTCGAGCAGTACTTC
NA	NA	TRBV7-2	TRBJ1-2	CASSPNVGGLGYGYTF	TGTGCCAGCAGCCCCAACGTAGGAGGGTTGGGCTATGGCTACACCTTC
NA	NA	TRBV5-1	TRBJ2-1	CASSLGREDEQFF	TGCGCCAGCAGCTTGGGCAGGGAGGATGAGCAGTTCTTC
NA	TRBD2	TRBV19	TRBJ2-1	CASSIRTLAGVYNEQFF	TGTGCCAGTAGTATACGGACTTTAGCGGGAGTATACAATGAGCAGTTCTTC
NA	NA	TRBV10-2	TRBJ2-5	CASSPGGTQYF	TGCGCCAGCTCTCCCGGGGGGACCCAGTACTTC
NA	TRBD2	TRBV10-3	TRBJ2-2	CAIRRGGGRTGELFF	TGTGCCATCAGGCGTGGCGGGGGACGAACCGGGGAGCTGTTTTTT
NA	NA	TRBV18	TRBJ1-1	CASSPLGTDTEAFF	TGTGCCAGCTCACCACTGGGGACTGACACTGAAGCTTTCTTT
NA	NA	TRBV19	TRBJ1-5	CASSGSYSNQPQHF	TGTGCCAGTAGTGGGAGCTATAGCAATCAGCCCCAGCATTTT
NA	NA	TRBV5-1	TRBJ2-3	CASSFLIRTDTQYF	TGCGCCAGCAGCTTCCTGATCCGCACAGATACGCAGTATTTT
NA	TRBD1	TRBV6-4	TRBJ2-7	CASSAVEGAYEQYF	TGTGCCAGCAGTGCCGTCGAGGGGGCTTACGAGCAGTACTTC